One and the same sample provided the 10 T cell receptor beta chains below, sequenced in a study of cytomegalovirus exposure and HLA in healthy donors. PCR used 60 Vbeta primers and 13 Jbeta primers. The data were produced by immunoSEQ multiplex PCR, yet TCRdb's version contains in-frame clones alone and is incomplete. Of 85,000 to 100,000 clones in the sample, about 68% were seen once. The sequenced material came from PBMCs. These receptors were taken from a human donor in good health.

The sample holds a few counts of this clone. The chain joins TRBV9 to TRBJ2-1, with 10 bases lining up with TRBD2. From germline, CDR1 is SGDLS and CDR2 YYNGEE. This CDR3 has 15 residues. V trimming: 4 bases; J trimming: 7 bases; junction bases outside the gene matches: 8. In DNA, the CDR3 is TGTGCCAGCAGCCCTCCTGGAGCGGGGGGGAATGAGCAGTTCTTC. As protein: CASSPPGAGGNEQFF.

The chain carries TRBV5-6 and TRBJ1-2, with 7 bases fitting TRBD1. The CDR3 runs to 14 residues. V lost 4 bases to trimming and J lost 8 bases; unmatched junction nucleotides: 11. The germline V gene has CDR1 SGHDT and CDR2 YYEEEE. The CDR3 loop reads CASSRERPGGGYTF. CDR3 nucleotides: TGTGCCAGCAGCCGTGAAAGACCAGGGGGAGGCTACACCTTC.

CDR3 protein: CASSVNRGVGETQYF. Here the CDR3 DNA reads TGTGCCAGTAGTGTTAACAGGGGGGTTGGAGAGACCCAGTACTTC. V gene TRBV19 combines with J gene TRBJ2-5; 8 bases are a match to TRBD1. The CDR3 totals 15 residues. Germline CDR1 is LNHDA and CDR2 is SQIVND (reference sequence). V lost 5 bases to trimming and J lost 4 bases; unmatched junction nucleotides: 9.

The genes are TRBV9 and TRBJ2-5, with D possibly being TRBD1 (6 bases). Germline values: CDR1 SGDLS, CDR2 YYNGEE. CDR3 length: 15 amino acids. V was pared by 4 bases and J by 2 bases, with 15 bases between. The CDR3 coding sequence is TGTGCCAGCAGCTTTGACAACGACAGGCAAGAGACCCAGTACTTC. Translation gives CASSFDNDRQETQYF.

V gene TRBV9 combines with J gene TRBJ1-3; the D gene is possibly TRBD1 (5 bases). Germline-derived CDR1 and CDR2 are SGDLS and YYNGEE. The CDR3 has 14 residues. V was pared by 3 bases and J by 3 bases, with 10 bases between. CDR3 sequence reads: CASSEGPVGNTIYF. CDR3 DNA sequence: TGTGCCAGCAGCGAGGGGCCGGTTGGAAACACCATATATTTT.

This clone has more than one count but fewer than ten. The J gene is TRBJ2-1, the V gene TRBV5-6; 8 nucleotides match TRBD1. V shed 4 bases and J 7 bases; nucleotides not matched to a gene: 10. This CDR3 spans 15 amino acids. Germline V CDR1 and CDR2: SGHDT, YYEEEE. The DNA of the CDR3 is TGTGCCAGCAGCCGACTGGACAGGGAAGGTAATGAGCAGTTCTTC. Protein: CASSRLDREGNEQFF. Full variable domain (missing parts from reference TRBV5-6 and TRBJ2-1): DAGVTQSPTHLIKTRGQQVTLRCSPKSGHDTVSWYQQALGQGPQFIFQYYEEEERQRGNFPDRFSGHQFPNYSSELNVNALLLGDSALYLCASSRLDREGNEQFFGPGTRLTVL.

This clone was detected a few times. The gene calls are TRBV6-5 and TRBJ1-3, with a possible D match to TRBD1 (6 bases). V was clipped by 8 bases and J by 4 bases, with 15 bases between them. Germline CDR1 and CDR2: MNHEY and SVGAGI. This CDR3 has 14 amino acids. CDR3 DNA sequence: TGTGCCAGCCGGAGACAGGTGACGGGAAACACCATATATTTT. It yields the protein CASRRQVTGNTIYF.

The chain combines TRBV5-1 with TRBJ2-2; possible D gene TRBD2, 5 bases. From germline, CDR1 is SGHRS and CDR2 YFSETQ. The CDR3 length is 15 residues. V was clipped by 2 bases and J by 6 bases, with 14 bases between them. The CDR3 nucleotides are TGCGCCAGCAGCTTCGGCTTGAGGGTCCCCGGGGAGCTGTTTTTT. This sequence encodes CASSFGLRVPGELFF.

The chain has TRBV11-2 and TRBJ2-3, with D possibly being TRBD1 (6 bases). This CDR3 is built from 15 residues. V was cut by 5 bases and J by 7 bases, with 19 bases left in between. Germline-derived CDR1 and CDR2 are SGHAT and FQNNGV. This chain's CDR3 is CASSLGQTTANTQYF. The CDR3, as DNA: TGTGCCAGCAGCCTCGGACAGACCACAGCTAATACGCAGTATTTT.

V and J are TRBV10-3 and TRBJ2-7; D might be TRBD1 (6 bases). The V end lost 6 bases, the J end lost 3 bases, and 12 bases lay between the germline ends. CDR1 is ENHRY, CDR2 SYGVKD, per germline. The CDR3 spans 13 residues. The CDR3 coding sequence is TGTGCCATCAGGGGTCAGGACAGCTACGAGCAGTACTTC. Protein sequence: CAIRGQDSYEQYF.